These 6 T cell receptor beta chains originate from one sample sequenced in a study of blood T cell repertoires in COVID-19. Clones were sequenced by immunoSEQ multiplex PCR, and TCRdb holds only the in-frame ones, with some missing. The sample yields about 210,000 clones, 83% seen once. The specimen sequenced was peripheral blood. These receptors were taken from a woman in her forties with active or convalescent COVID-19.

The chain has TRBV5-1 and TRBJ1-3; D is possibly TRBD1 (5 bases). The V and J ends lost 4 bases and 4 bases respectively, with 18 bases between them. Germline V gene lookup returns CDR1 SGHRS and CDR2 YFSETQ. The CDR3 runs to 16 residues. CDR3 region: CASSPTPGGEGNTIYF. CDR3 coding DNA: TGCGCCAGCAGCCCAACTCCGGGGGGTGAAGGAAACACCATATATTTT.

This chain uses TRBV7-6 with TRBJ1-2; no definite D call. Deletions cut 1 base from V and 3 bases from J, with 12 bases between. Per germline, CDR1 SGHVS and CDR2 FNYEAQ. The CDR3 contains 15 residues. CDR3 bases: TGTGCCAGCAGCTTAGATTTTCGGGGTGACTATGGCTACACCTTC. Residues: CASSLDFRGDYGYTF.

The V and J genes are TRBV15 and TRBJ2-2; a possible D gene is TRBD2 (5 bases). This CDR3 region has 15 residues. V lost 5 bases and J 4 bases, leaving 14 bases between the germline ends. The germline V gene has CDR1 LNHNV and CDR2 YYDKDF (reference sequence). CDR3 DNA sequence: TGTGCCACCAGCGTAGGCGGGCGTGCCACCGGGGAGCTGTTTTTT. Translation gives CATSVGGRATGELFF.

The rearrangement links TRBV4-2 to TRBJ1-4; weak D call: TRBD1 (5 bases). The CDR3 sequence is 16 residues long. Germline V CDR1 and CDR2: LGHNA, YNFKEQ. The V end lost 0 bases, the J end lost 7 bases, and 15 bases lay between the germline ends. CDR3 DNA: TGTGCCAGCAGCCAAGAGGCTCAGGGTGGTGGTGAAAAACTGTTTTTT. It encodes CASSQEAQGGGEKLFF.

The chain links TRBV7-2 to TRBJ1-2; 10 bases line up with TRBD1. Germline loops: CDR1 SGHTA, CDR2 FQGNSA. The V and J ends lost 5 bases and 2 bases, in that order; junction bases with no gene match: 2. This CDR3 is 14 amino acids long. The CDR3 loop reads CASSPGQGNYGYTF. The CDR3 region has the DNA TGTGCCAGCAGCCCGGGACAGGGGAACTATGGCTACACCTTC.

The rearrangement uses TRBV12-3 or TRBV12-4 and TRBJ1-2; 8 bases match TRBD1. The CDR3 consists of 13 residues. After removal of 8 bases from V and 7 bases from J, the junction contained 9 bases not matched to a gene. The CDR3, as DNA: TGTGCCAGCTTGCAGACAGGGGACCGTGGCTACACCTTC. This gives the protein CASLQTGDRGYTF.